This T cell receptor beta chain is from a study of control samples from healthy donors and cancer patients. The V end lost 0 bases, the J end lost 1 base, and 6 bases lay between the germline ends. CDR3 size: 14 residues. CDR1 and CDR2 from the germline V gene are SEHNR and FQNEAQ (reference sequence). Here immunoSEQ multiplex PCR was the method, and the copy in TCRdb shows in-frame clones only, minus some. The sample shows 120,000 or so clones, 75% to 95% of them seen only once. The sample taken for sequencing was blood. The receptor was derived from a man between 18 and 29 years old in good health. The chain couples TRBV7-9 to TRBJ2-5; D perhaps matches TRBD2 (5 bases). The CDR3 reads CASSLARGQETQYF. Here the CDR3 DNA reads TGTGCCAGCAGCTTAGCCCGGGGCCAAGAGACCCAGTACTTC.